A selection of T cell receptor beta chains follows, all from one sample in a study of control samples from healthy donors and cancer patients. Assay used: immunoSEQ multiplex PCR; TCRdb lists only in-frame clones, some missing. The sample includes about 120,000 clones, around nine tenths of them seen just once. Sequenced: blood. These receptors all come from a man younger than 45 in good health. CDR3s include the opening cysteine and the closing phenylalanine or tryptophan. D genes are given only for firm matches. Not all rows give a size; the values are once, few, many and, for expanded clones, a class.

>TRBV5-1|TRBD2|TRBJ2-3|-
CASSLKIAGRGTDTQYF
TGCGCCAGCAGCTTAAAAATAGCGGGACGAGGAACAGATACGCAGTATTTT
>TRBV28|-|TRBJ1-5|-
CASSLPQGPNQPQHF
TGTGCCAGCAGTTTACCTCAGGGGCCGAATCAGCCCCAGCATTTT
>TRBV18|-|TRBJ1-4|once
CASSVRDSHEKLFF
TGTGCCAGCTCAGTCCGAGACAGTCATGAAAAACTGTTTTTT
>TRBV30|-|TRBJ1-5|few
CAWSVSGGWSNQPQHF
TGTGCCTGGAGTGTTTCTGGGGGCTGGAGCAATCAGCCCCAGCATTTT
>TRBV7-2|-|TRBJ1-3|-
CASSPQGFSGNTIYF
TGTGCCAGCAGCCCACAGGGCTTCTCTGGAAACACCATATATTTT
>TRBV25-1|TRBD2|TRBJ2-1|-
CASSAHFLLSGPYNEQFF
TGTGCCAGCAGTGCCCACTTCCTACTTAGCGGGCCCTACAATGAGCAGTTCTTC
>TRBV10-2|TRBD1|TRBJ2-5|-
CASSDPGTGVETQYF
TGCGCCAGCAGTGACCCCGGGACAGGGGTAGAGACCCAGTACTTC
>TRBV6-9|TRBD1|TRBJ1-1|once
CASSWDRVSFTEAFF
TGTGCCAGCAGTTGGGACAGGGTTTCGTTCACTGAAGCTTTCTTT
>TRBV25-1|TRBD2|TRBJ2-5|-
CASTPGRDWGETQYF
TGTGCCAGCACTCCAGGGAGGGATTGGGGAGAGACCCAGTACTTC
>TRBV29-1|-|TRBJ2-3|-
CSGGSTDTQYF
TGCAGCGGGGGGAGCACAGATACGCAGTATTTT
>TRBV7-8|-|TRBJ2-5|many
CASSLFSGGITLQETQYF
TGTGCCAGCAGCTTATTTAGTGGGGGGATAACTCTCCAAGAGACCCAGTACTTC
>TRBV5-6|-|TRBJ2-2|-
CASSLVTGNTGELFF
TGTGCCAGCAGCTTGGTTACAGGGAACACCGGGGAGCTGTTTTTT
>TRBV5-8|TRBD1|TRBJ1-2|-
CASRGLTGTNYGYTF
TGTGCCAGCCGTGGATTGACAGGGACCAACTATGGCTACACCTTC
>TRBV7-3|TRBD2|TRBJ2-5|-
CASSPHGGAGGETQYF
TGTGCCAGCAGCCCGCACGGGGGGGCCGGTGGAGAGACCCAGTACTTC
>TRBV14|-|TRBJ2-5|-
CASSQLRGRGKETQYF
TGTGCCAGCAGCCAACTCCGGGGTAGGGGGAAAGAGACCCAGTACTTC
>TRBV11-3|-|TRBJ1-4|-
CASSLMGGNEKLFF
TGTGCCAGCAGCTTAATGGGGGGAAATGAAAAACTGTTTTTT
>TRBV20-1|-|TRBJ1-2|-
CSASDVSGNYGYTF
TGCAGTGCTAGTGACGTATCGGGTAACTATGGCTACACCTTC
>TRBV10-3|-|TRBJ1-2|-
CAISESLMQGSGVYGYTF
TGTGCCATCAGTGAGTCACTAATGCAGGGGAGTGGAGTCTATGGCTACACCTTC
>TRBV5-1|-|TRBJ1-1|few
CASRRKAQGNTEAFF
TGCGCCAGTCGCCGCAAAGCGCAGGGGAACACTGAAGCTTTCTTT
>TRBV7-3|TRBD1|TRBJ2-2|-
CASSRGQAPSTGELFF
TGTGCCAGCAGCCGCGGACAGGCTCCTTCCACCGGGGAGCTGTTTTTT
>TRBV5-1|-|TRBJ2-2|-
CASSPQGTFTGELFF
TGCGCCAGCAGCCCGCAGGGGACGTTCACCGGGGAGCTGTTTTTT
>TRBV7-8|-|TRBJ2-1|once
CASSLESWSSYNEQFF
TGTGCCAGCAGCTTAGAGTCCTGGAGCTCCTACAATGAGCAGTTCTTC
>TRBV6-6|-|TRBJ1-2|-
CASSLRGTPVKGYGYTF
TGTGCCAGCAGTCTCCGTGGGACTCCTGTCAAGGGCTATGGCTACACCTTC
>TRBV3-1/TRBV3-2|-|TRBJ2-2|-
CASSQSRGTGELFF
TGTGCCAGCAGCCAATCCAGGGGCACCGGGGAGCTGTTTTTT
>TRBV2|TRBD1|TRBJ1-2|-
CASSEYLAGGTYGYTF
TGTGCCAGCAGTGAATACTTGGCAGGGGGTACCTATGGCTACACCTTC
>TRBV14|-|TRBJ2-7|-
CASSPNPLSYEQYF
TGTGCCAGCAGTCCCAATCCCTTGTCCTACGAGCAGTACTTC
>TRBV6-5|TRBD2|TRBJ2-2|-
CATRIAGDTGELFF
TGTGCCACCCGGATAGCGGGGGACACCGGGGAGCTGTTTTTT
>TRBV13|TRBD1|TRBJ1-2|-
CASSKDRVYGYTF
TGTGCCAGCAGCAAGGACAGGGTCTATGGCTACACCTTC
>TRBV5-8|-|TRBJ2-5|-
CASSLEAVQETQYF
TGTGCCAGCAGCTTGGAGGCAGTACAAGAGACCCAGTACTTC
>TRBV5-1|-|TRBJ2-3|-
CASSLEVSSDTQYF
TGCGCCAGCAGCTTGGAGGTCTCGTCAGATACGCAGTATTTT
>TRBV15|TRBD1|TRBJ2-5|-
CATSRDPTGGAETQYF
TGTGCCACCAGCAGAGACCCGACAGGGGGGGCAGAGACCCAGTACTTC
>TRBV7-3|-|TRBJ1-1|-
CASSRNSREMNTEAFF
TGTGCCAGCAGCCGGAACTCCAGGGAGATGAACACTGAAGCTTTCTTT
>TRBV19|-|TRBJ1-6|few
CASTPGRQNSPLHF
TGTGCCAGTACCCCAGGACGGCAAAATTCACCCCTCCACTTT
>TRBV5-6|TRBD1|TRBJ1-1|-
CASSLGAGGGRTNTEAFF
TGTGCCAGCAGCTTGGGGGCAGGGGGTGGCCGAACGAACACTGAAGCTTTCTTT
>TRBV5-1|-|TRBJ2-3|-
CASSLEPGRGQYF
TGCGCCAGCAGCTTGGAGCCAGGTCGTGGGCAGTATTTT
>TRBV30|-|TRBJ1-1|-
CAWNKGFENTEAFF
TGTGCCTGGAATAAGGGGTTTGAGAACACTGAAGCTTTCTTT